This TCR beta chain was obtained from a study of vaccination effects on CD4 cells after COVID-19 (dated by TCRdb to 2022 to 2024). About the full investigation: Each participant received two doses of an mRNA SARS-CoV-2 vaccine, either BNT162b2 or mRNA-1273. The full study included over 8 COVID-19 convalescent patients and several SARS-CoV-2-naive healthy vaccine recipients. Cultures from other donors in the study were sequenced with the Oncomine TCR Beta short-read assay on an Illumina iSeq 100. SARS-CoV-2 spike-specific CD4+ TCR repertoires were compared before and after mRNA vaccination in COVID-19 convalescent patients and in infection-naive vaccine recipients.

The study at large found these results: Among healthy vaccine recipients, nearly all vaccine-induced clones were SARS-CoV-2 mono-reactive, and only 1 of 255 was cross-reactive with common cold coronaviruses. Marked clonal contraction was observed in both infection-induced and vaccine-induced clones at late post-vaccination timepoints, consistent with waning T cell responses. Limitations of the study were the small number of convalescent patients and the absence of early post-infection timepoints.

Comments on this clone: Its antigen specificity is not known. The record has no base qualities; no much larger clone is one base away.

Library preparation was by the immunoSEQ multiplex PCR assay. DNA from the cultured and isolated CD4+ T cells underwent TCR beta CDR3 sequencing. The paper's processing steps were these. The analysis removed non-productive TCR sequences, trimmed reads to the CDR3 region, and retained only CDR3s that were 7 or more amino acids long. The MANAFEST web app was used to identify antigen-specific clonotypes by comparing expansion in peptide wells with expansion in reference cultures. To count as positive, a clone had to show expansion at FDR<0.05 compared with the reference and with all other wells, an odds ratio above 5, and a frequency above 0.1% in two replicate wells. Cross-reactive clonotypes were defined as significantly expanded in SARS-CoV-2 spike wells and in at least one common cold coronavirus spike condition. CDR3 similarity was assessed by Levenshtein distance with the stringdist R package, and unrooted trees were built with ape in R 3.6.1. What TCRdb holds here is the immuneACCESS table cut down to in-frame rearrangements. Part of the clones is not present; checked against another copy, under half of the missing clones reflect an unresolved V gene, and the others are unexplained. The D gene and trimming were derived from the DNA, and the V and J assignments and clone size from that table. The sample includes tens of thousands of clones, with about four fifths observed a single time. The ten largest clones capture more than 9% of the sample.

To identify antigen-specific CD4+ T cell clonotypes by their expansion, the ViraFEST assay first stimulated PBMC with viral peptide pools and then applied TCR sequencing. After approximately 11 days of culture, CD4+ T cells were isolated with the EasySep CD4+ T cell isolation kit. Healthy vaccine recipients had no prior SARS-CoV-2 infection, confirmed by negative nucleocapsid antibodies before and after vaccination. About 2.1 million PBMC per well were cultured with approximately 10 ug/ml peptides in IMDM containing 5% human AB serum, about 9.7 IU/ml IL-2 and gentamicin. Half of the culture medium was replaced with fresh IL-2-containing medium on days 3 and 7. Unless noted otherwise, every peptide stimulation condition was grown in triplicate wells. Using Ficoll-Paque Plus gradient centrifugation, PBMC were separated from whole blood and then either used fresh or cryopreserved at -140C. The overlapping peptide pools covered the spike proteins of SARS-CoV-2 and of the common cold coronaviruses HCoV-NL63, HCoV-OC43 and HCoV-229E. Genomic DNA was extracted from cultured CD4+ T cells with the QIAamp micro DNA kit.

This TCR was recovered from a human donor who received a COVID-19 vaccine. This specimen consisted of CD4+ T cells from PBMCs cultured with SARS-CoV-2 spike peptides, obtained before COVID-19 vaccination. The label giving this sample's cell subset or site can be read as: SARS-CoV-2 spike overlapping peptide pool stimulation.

CDR3 sequence: CATSEQGNEKLFF. Read as DNA, the sequence is TGTGCCACCAGTGAACAGGGGAATGAAAAACTGTTTTTT. The chain links TRBV24-1 with TRBJ1-4; 7 bases in between match TRBD1. The cysteine opens and the phenylalanine closes a CDR3 of 13 amino acids. The kept DNA is CDR3 alone, 39 bases in frame from the first base. V trim: 4 bases; J trim: 5 bases; unmatched bases: 0. CDR1 and CDR2 are drawn from the germline V gene: KGHDR, SFDVKD.